These 10 T cell receptor beta chains were sequenced from one sample in a study of cytomegalovirus exposure and HLA in healthy donors (dated by TCRdb to 2015 to 2018). Library prep was done by the immunoSEQ multiplex PCR assay. For the multiplex PCR, a mixture combining 60 forward primers for TCR Vbeta segments and 13 reverse primers for TCR Jbeta segments was used. Here the immuneACCESS table is served through TCRdb, limited to in-frame sequences with V and J called. Missing clones are a known gap in these copies; in checked studies unresolved V genes cover under half, and the rest lacks a known reason. This sample has fewer than 200,000 clones in its table, and roughly 82% of those were observed once. The ten largest clones represent 0.5% of the sample. Material for sequencing was PBMCs. Receptor source: a woman in her forties or fifties in good health and CMV-seronegative.

J is TRBJ2-1 and V is TRBV5-1; 13 bases fit TRBD2. CDR3 length: 16 amino acids. CDR1 and CDR2 from the germline V gene are SGHRS and YFSETQ. Losses at the gene ends were 5 bases for V and 8 bases for J; bases not matched to a gene: 10. Here the CDR3 DNA reads TGCGCCAGCAGTCAGACTAGCGGGGGGCCGTACGATGAGCAGTTCTTC. Translated: CASSQTSGGPYDEQFF. The full variable domain, in which reference TRBV5-1 and TRBJ2-1 provide the parts outside the CDR3, is KAGVTQTPRYLIKTRGQQVTLSCSPISGHRSVSWYQQTPGQGLQFLFEYFSETQRNKGNFPGRFSGRQFSNSRSEMNVSTLELGDSALYLCASSQTSGGPYDEQFFGPGTRLTVL.

This chain uses TRBV19 with TRBJ1-5, with 8 nucleotides matching TRBD1. Per germline, CDR1 LNHDA and CDR2 SQIVND (reference sequence). V was clipped by 8 bases and J by 5 bases; unmatched bases: 8. This CDR3 spans 14 amino acids. CDR3 residues: CASSGQGGDQPQHF. The CDR3 DNA follows: TGTGCCAGTTCTGGACAGGGAGGGGATCAGCCCCAGCATTTT.

The chain links TRBV21-1 to TRBJ2-7; the table's D gene call, TRBD2, was not cross checked with the DNA. TRBV21-1 is annotated as a pseudogene. The CDR3 sequence is 13 residues long. The CDR3 loop reads CASSTRDFYEQYF. The CDR3 coding sequence is TGTGCCAGCAGCACCCGGGACTTCTACGAGCAGTACTTC.

The CDR3 protein is CASSLALWAGQPQHF. DNA for the CDR3: TGTGCCAGCAGCTTAGCGCTTTGGGCTGGTCAGCCCCAGCATTTT. The rearrangement uses TRBV7-2 and TRBJ1-5; D is undetermined. The ends were cut back, 0 bases at V and 6 bases at J, with 12 bases in the middle. The length of the CDR3 is 15 residues. Germline-derived CDR1 and CDR2 are SGHTA and FQGNSA.

The chain recombines TRBV7-9 with TRBJ2-7, with a weak D call TRBD2 (6 bases). This CDR3 is built from 15 residues. V was shortened by 3 bases and J by 0 bases, with 12 bases between the two germline ends. Germline lookup yields CDR1 SEHNR and CDR2 FQNEAQ (reference sequence). CDR3 in DNA: TGTGCCAGCAGCTTTGGGTTCGGGGGCTCCTACGAGCAGTACTTC. Its protein is CASSFGFGGSYEQYF.

The chain has TRBV10-3 and TRBJ2-1, with 9 bases aligning to TRBD1. The CDR3 runs 15 residues. Germline loops: CDR1 ENHRY, CDR2 SYGVKD. J lost 6 bases, V lost 3 bases, and 6 bases had no gene match. The CDR3: CAISDTGGRGNEQFF. In DNA form, the CDR3 reads TGTGCCATCAGTGATACAGGGGGCCGGGGCAATGAGCAGTTCTTC.

The chain employs TRBV5-1 and TRBJ2-6; D possibly corresponds to TRBD2 (6 bases). Between the trimmed V and J ends, which lost 0 bases and 3 bases, there was a span of 16 bases. The CDR3 sequence is 18 residues long. In germline, CDR1 is SGHRS, CDR2 YFSETQ. The CDR3 reads CASSLAFRGTDGANVLTF. The DNA for the CDR3 is TGCGCCAGCAGCTTGGCATTTCGGGGGACTGATGGGGCCAACGTCCTGACTTTC.

V gene TRBV28 combines with J gene TRBJ2-2; 9 nucleotides agree with TRBD2. The CDR3 has 18 residues. Germline lookup yields CDR1 MDHEN and CDR2 SYDVKM. V lost 5 bases, J lost 3 bases, and 13 bases stayed unmatched. Here the CDR3 DNA reads TGTGCCAGCAGTCCCCGCCTAGCCGCGGGAGGGCACACCGGGGAGCTGTTTTTT. It yields the protein CASSPRLAAGGHTGELFF.

The chain couples TRBV2 to TRBJ1-3; D is uncertain. Germline V gene data show CDR1 as SNHLY and CDR2 as FYNNEI. The V gene lost 1 base and the J gene lost 4 bases, with 8 bases spanning the gap. The CDR3 spans 14 residues. For the CDR3, the DNA is TGTGCCAGCAGTGAAGGAGGAGGAGGAAACACCATATATTTT. Its translation: CASSEGGGGNTIYF. The full variable domain, in which reference TRBV2 and TRBJ1-3 provide the parts outside the CDR3, is EPEVTQTPSHQVTQMGQEVILRCVPISNHLYFYWYRQILGQKVEFLVSFYNNEISEKSEIFDDQFSVERPDGSNFTLKIRSTKLEDSAMYFCASSEGGGGNTIYFGEGSWLTVV.

This sequence joins TRBV4-3 and TRBJ2-7; the D gene is possibly TRBD1 (6 bases). V was shortened by 0 bases and J by 4 bases, with 13 bases between the two germline ends. The CDR3 has 15 amino acids. CDR1 and CDR2 from the germline V gene are LGHNA and YSLEER. The CDR3 sequence: CASSQEVGADYEQYF. DNA of the CDR3: TGCGCCAGCAGCCAAGAGGTGGGGGCGGATTACGAGCAGTACTTC.